This T cell receptor beta chain was captured by sequencing in a study of blood T cell repertoires in COVID-19. As for the study in general: Acute and convalescent COVID-19 specimens originated in the United States, Italy and Spain.

This clone was seen a handful of times. The sample contains more than one DNA sequence encoding this CDR3. Method: immunoSEQ multiplex PCR; TCRdb's copy keeps in-frame clones and lacks some. The sample has some 400,000 clones; 70% to 85% are singletons. The receptor's source is a human donor with acute or convalescent COVID-19. The donor label of this sample is uncertain. The source material was peripheral blood.

The CDR3 protein is CASSDPGRYTEAFF. The CDR3 DNA reads TGTGCCAGCAGTGACCCCGGGAGATACACTGAAGCTTTCTTT. The chain uses TRBV6-1 and TRBJ1-1; D is undetermined. The germline V gene encodes CDR1 MNHNS and CDR2 SASEGT. Deletions cut 3 bases from V and 3 bases from J, with 11 bases between. CDR3 length: 14 amino acids.